The 26 T cell receptor beta chains listed next were all sequenced from one sample in a study of control samples from healthy donors and cancer patients. The repertoire was sequenced with immunoSEQ multiplex PCR; TCRdb's copy has only in-frame clones and lacks some. The repertoire holds 65,000 to 75,000 clones, with roughly 87% as singletons. The sample taken for sequencing was blood. The origin of the receptors is a woman in her forties or fifties in good health.

This clone was recorded a few times. V is TRBV6-5 and J is TRBJ1-2, with TRBD1 matching over 11 bases. V trimming: 6 bases; J trimming: 4 bases; junction bases outside the gene matches: 7. From germline, CDR1 is MNHEY and CDR2 SVGAGI. The length of the CDR3 is 15 residues. The CDR3 DNA reads TGTGCCAGCAGCGCCGGGACAGGGGGATCCTATGGCTACACCTTC. Protein: CASSAGTGGSYGYTF.

The sample holds one count of this clone. V usage is TRBV30 and J usage is TRBJ1-1; D is possibly TRBD1 (5 bases). Germline CDR1 reads GTSNPN; CDR2 reads SVGIG (reference sequence). Trimming cost V 2 bases and J 6 bases, with 16 bases left between them. The length of the CDR3 is 14 residues. CDR3: CAWSTGAAGAEAFF. CDR3 nucleotides: TGTGCCTGGAGTACAGGAGCCGCGGGCGCTGAAGCTTTCTTT.

The chain couples TRBV6-4 to TRBJ1-1; D ambiguous. CDR1 is MRHNA and CDR2 is SNTAGT in the germline V gene. Trimming shortened V by 4 bases and J by 1 base, and 7 bases separated the two germline ends. This CDR3 region has 13 residues. As DNA, the CDR3 is TGTGCCAGCAGTGCCACCCCGAACACTGAAGCTTTCTTT. Residues: CASSATPNTEAFF.

The chain links TRBV9 to TRBJ1-2; TRBD1 matches 10 bases. Germline assignment: CDR1 SGDLS and CDR2 YYNGEE. V was pared by 1 base and J by 5 bases, with 5 bases of the junction left unmatched. The CDR3 length is 15 residues. The CDR3 sequence is CASSVTRDRGYGYTF. The CDR3 nucleotides read TGTGCCAGCAGCGTAACCCGGGACAGGGGATATGGCTACACCTTC.

This sequence joins TRBV18 and TRBJ2-1; D not resolved. The CDR3 runs 15 residues. Germline assignment: CDR1 KGHSH and CDR2 LQKENI. Trimming stripped 8 bases from V and 0 bases from J, with 14 bases between. CDR3 amino acids: CASPPSGTSYNEQFF. As DNA, the CDR3 is TGTGCCAGCCCCCCTTCCGGTACCTCCTACAATGAGCAGTTCTTC.

The genes are TRBV27 and TRBJ1-6; D unclear. V lost 3 bases to trimming and J lost 10 bases, with 10 bases between them. Germline V gene lookup returns CDR1 MNHEY and CDR2 SMNVEV (reference sequence). The CDR3 sequence is 13 residues long. The CDR3 sequence: CASSLGLYSPLHF. In nucleotides, the CDR3 is TGTGCCAGCAGTTTGGGTTTATACTCACCCCTCCACTTT.

This clone showed up just once. The rearrangement joins TRBV29-1 to TRBJ2-7, with 9 bases fitting TRBD2. This CDR3 contains 15 residues. Trimming took 6 bases from V and 2 from J; bases not matched to a gene: 11. The germline gives CDR1 SQVTM, CDR2 ANQGSEA. The CDR3 loop is CSVGGVAGGAYEQYF. The DNA of the CDR3 is TGCAGCGTGGGGGGGGTGGCGGGAGGGGCCTACGAGCAGTACTTC.

This chain connects TRBV5-6 to TRBJ2-7; no definite D call. In germline, CDR1 is SGHDT, CDR2 YYEEEE. V lost 0 bases, J lost 3 bases, and 10 bases lay in between. CDR3 length: 14 amino acids. The CDR3 DNA reads as TGTGCCAGCAGCTTGGATAGCAGAAACTACGAGCAGTACTTC. It translates to CASSLDSRNYEQYF.

This rearrangement joins TRBV4-1 to TRBJ2-7, with a weak D call TRBD2 (5 bases). Looked up from germline, CDR1 is MGHRA and CDR2 is YSYEKL. The CDR3 totals 13 residues. Between the trimmed V and J ends, which lost 4 bases and 4 bases, there was a span of 11 bases. The CDR3, as DNA: TGCGCCAGCAGCCCCCCCGGCGGGTACGAGCAGTACTTC. Translating gives CASSPPGGYEQYF.

This chain uses TRBV6-1 with TRBJ2-7, with a tentative D call TRBD2 (5 bases). Germline V gives CDR1 MNHNS, CDR2 SASEGT. Trimming shortened V by 3 bases and J by 2 bases, and 11 bases separated the two germline ends. The CDR3 is 14 amino acids. For the CDR3, the DNA is TGTGCCAGCAGTGATCGGGGTCGTACCTACGAGCAGTACTTC. The encoded protein is CASSDRGRTYEQYF.

The chain is built from TRBV21-1 and TRBJ2-2. TRBV21-1 is a documented pseudogene. This CDR3 is built from 12 residues. The CDR3 protein is CASSRTTGELFF. CDR3 nucleotides: TGTGCCAGCAGCAGGACCACCGGGGAGCTGTTTTTT.

The table lists this clone with a count of one. V usage is TRBV28 and J usage is TRBJ1-1, with 11 bases lining up with TRBD1. Per the germline V gene, CDR1 is MDHEN and CDR2 is SYDVKM. V was pared by 5 bases and J by 6 bases, with 8 bases of the junction left unmatched. The CDR3 spans 15 residues. CDR3 sequence (DNA): TGTGCCAGCAGTGGGGGACAGGGGGAACCCGCTGAAGCTTTCTTT. This encodes CASSGGQGEPAEAFF.

V gene TRBV25-1 combines with J gene TRBJ2-7; TRBD1 matches 11 bases. Trimming cost V 2 bases and J 3 bases; bases outside gene matches: 3. The length of the CDR3 is 15 residues. CDR1 is MGHDK, CDR2 SYGVNS, per germline. The CDR3, as DNA: TGTGCCAGCAGTGAACCGGGACAGGGGGTCTACGAGCAGTACTTC. It translates to CASSEPGQGVYEQYF.

This clone is categorized as medium-sized. This sample also contains other DNA sequences that code for the same CDR3. This chain uses TRBV15 with TRBJ1-4, with D possibly matching TRBD1 (5 bases). V lost 5 bases, J lost 4 bases, and 14 bases lay in between. CDR1 is LNHNV and CDR2 is YYDKDF in the germline V gene (reference sequence). The length of the CDR3 is 15 residues. This CDR3 is CATSPHGGSNEKLFF. The CDR3 nucleotides read TGTGCCACCAGCCCCCACGGGGGAAGTAATGAAAAACTGTTTTTT.

The V gene is TRBV3-1 (or the pseudogene TRBV3-2), the J gene TRBJ1-1, with D hard to call. Germline values: CDR1 LGHDT, CDR2 YNNKEL (reference sequence). The CDR3 is 14 residues long. V lost 4 bases to trimming and J lost 1 base, with 10 bases between them. The CDR3 here is CASSPSLTNTEAFF. CDR3 coding DNA: TGTGCCAGCAGCCCTAGTTTAACGAACACTGAAGCTTTCTTT.

This rearrangement joins TRBV25-1 to TRBJ1-4, with a possible D match to TRBD1 (5 bases). Trimming took 2 bases from V and 7 from J, leaving 11 bases between them. CDR1 and CDR2 from the germline V gene are MGHDK and SYGVNS. This CDR3 is 14 amino acids long. CDR3 DNA sequence: TGTGCCAGCAGTGAACAGGTCGGGGGTGAAAAACTGTTTTTT. It is translated as CASSEQVGGEKLFF.

In its sample, this clone was seen a few times. CDR3 DNA: TGTGCCAGCAGGTTAAAGGGGGGCACTGAAGCTTTCTTT. Encoded protein: CASRLKGGTEAFF. V gene TRBV3-1 (or the pseudogene TRBV3-2) combines with J gene TRBJ1-1, with D possibly TRBD1 on 6 matching bases. This CDR3 is built from 13 residues. Trimming pared 6 bases from V and 4 bases from J, leaving 12 bases between. CDR1 is LGHDT, CDR2 YNNKEL, per germline (reference sequence).

This chain links TRBV27 with TRBJ1-6; D is perhaps TRBD1 (6 bases). V lost 4 bases, J lost 7 bases, and 17 bases lay in between. This CDR3 contains 16 residues. Germline V CDR1 and CDR2: MNHEY, SMNVEV (reference sequence). The DNA for the CDR3 is TGTGCCAGCAGTTCGCGACTTACAGGGCGGAATTCACCCCTCCACTTT. It translates to CASSSRLTGRNSPLHF.

The chain employs TRBV2 and TRBJ2-3, with a possible D match to TRBD1 (5 bases). V was clipped by 6 bases and J by 5 bases, with 15 bases between them. The CDR3 is 14 residues long. CDR1 SNHLY and CDR2 FYNNEI come from the germline V gene. The CDR3 coding sequence is TGTGCCAGCAGGCCGCAGGGATCTTTAGATACGCAGTATTTT. Protein: CASRPQGSLDTQYF. Supplemented by reference TRBV2 and TRBJ2-3, the full variable domain reads EPEVTQTPSHQVTQMGQEVILRCVPISNHLYFYWYRQILGQKVEFLVSFYNNEISEKSEIFDDQFSVERPDGSNFTLKIRSTKLEDSAMYFCASRPQGSLDTQYFGPGTRLTVL.

The V call is TRBV7-2, the J call TRBJ2-7; a possible D gene is TRBD2 (5 bases). Germline CDR1 and CDR2: SGHTA and FQGNSA. V lost 8 bases and J 0 bases, leaving 14 bases between the germline ends. The length of the CDR3 is 14 residues. This CDR3 is CASLSAISSYEQYF. CDR3 coding DNA: TGTGCCAGCCTTAGCGCAATAAGCTCCTACGAGCAGTACTTC.

As for this clone: At one end, the junction sequence differs from germline, possibly due to a read error. CDR3 amino acids: CASSVEMNTEAFF. CDR3 nucleotides: TGTGCCAGTAGTGTAGAAATGAACACTGAAGCTTTCTTT. The chain joins TRBV19 to TRBJ1-1; D not certain. This CDR3 has 13 amino acids. Germline V gene lookup returns CDR1 LNHDA and CDR2 SQIVND (reference sequence).

This clone has a single count. This rearrangement joins TRBV12-3 or TRBV12-4 to TRBJ1-1; unclear D gene. The CDR3 has 12 residues. The germline V and J ends were trimmed by 5 bases and 1 base, with 5 bases remaining between them. The CDR3 loop reads CASSLKNTEAFF. CDR3 sequence (DNA): TGTGCCAGCAGTCTGAAGAACACTGAAGCTTTCTTT.

The J gene is TRBJ2-3, the V gene TRBV28; maybe TRBD2 (5 bases). CDR1 and CDR2 (germline): MDHEN, SYDVKM. Trimming shortened V by 6 bases and J by 5 bases, and 15 bases separated the two germline ends. The CDR3 is 14 residues long. The CDR3 coding sequence is TGTGCCAGCAGGCTGGAGGCTGAGGGAGATACGCAGTATTTT. Translating gives CASRLEAEGDTQYF.

CDR3 loop: CASSRGQYGYTF. The DNA of the CDR3 is TGTGCCAGCAGCCGCGGACAGTATGGCTACACCTTC. The chain employs TRBV28 and TRBJ1-2; possibly TRBD1 for D (6 bases). The germline V gene has CDR1 MDHEN and CDR2 SYDVKM. Trimming removed 6 bases from V and 5 bases from J, with 10 bases in between. The CDR3 has 12 residues.

V and J are TRBV5-4 and TRBJ2-1, with 9 bases matching TRBD2. Looked up from germline, CDR1 is SGHNT and CDR2 is YYREEE (reference sequence). The CDR3 consists of 16 residues. Trimming removed 0 bases from V and 5 bases from J; junction bases left unmatched: 6. The CDR3 nucleotides read TGTGCCAGCAGCTTGGGTGCGGGAGGGCCAAACAATGAGCAGTTCTTC. Translated: CASSLGAGGPNNEQFF.

To note about this clone: At one boundary the junction diverges from the germline segment, which might be a read error. The chain recombines TRBV7-9 with TRBJ1-2; maybe TRBD1 (6 bases). The CDR3 runs 12 residues. Germline V gene sequence: CDR1 SEHNR, CDR2 FQNEAQ (reference sequence). The CDR3 DNA reads TGCTGCTGGTGGGGGGCCCGAAATGGCTACACCTTC. It encodes CCWWGARNGYTF.